This T cell receptor (beta chain) was identified during a study of CD8 T cells in Susac syndrome. Study-level points and caveats: It was acknowledged by the study that relatively few individuals were included in its TCR sequencing and HLA analysis.

About this clonotype: The target antigen is unknown.

V was pared by 0 bases and J by 10 bases, with 13 bases between. This CDR3 spans 15 amino acids. Per germline, CDR1 SGHVS and CDR2 FQNEAQ. The authors reverse transcribed 0.5 to 1 ug RNA with random hexamers. TCRdb analysed the immunoSEQ multiplex PCR reads with MiXCR anew, one entry per CDR3 protein. The sample records under 200,000 distinct CDR3 sequences, 92% being singletons. Controls matched for age and sex were healthy donors. It was negative isolation that provided the CD8+ and CD4+ T cells, whereas TEMRA cells were enriched by FACS. The receptor comes from a human donor in good health. The sequenced material came from CD4+ T cells from PBMCs. The rearrangement joins TRBV7-8 to TRBJ1-6; D is undetermined. The DNA of the CDR3 is TGTGCCAGCAGCTTAGCGCAAGGGAGTGGGTCACCCCTCCACTTT. As protein: CASSLAQGSGSPLHF.